Listed below are T cell receptor beta chains from one sample, sequenced in a study of T cell responses to AZD1222 COVID-19 vaccine. The table came from immunoSEQ multiplex PCR; TCRdb's copy has only in-frame clones and leaves some out. The table lists some 130,000 clones, 85% to 95% of them singletons. Specimen: peripheral blood, collected on day 0 of AZD1222 vaccination. The receptors stem from an adult in good health. CDR3s include the opening cysteine and the closing phenylalanine or tryptophan. D genes are given only for firm matches. Clone size, where shown, is once, few, many, or a class for clones that have expanded.

>TRBV19|NA|NA|TRBJ1-1
CASSIQGNTEAFF
TGTGCCAGTAGTATCCAGGGGAACACTGAAGCTTTCTTT
>TRBV6-5|NA|NA|TRBJ1-1
CASATRGTEAFF
TGTGCCAGCGCCACCCGTGGTACTGAAGCTTTCTTT
>TRBV28|NA|NA|TRBJ1-5
CASSIQELRNQPQHF
TGTGCCAGCAGTATACAGGAATTGCGGAATCAGCCCCAGCATTTT
>TRBV9|NA|TRBD1|TRBJ1-1
CASSGRTGDIAFF
TGTGCCAGCAGCGGACGGACAGGGGATATAGCTTTCTTT
>TRBV12-3/TRBV12-4|NA|NA|TRBJ2-7
CASSLQGDEQYF
TGTGCCAGCAGTTTACAGGGAGACGAGCAGTACTTC
>TRBV6-2/TRBV6-3|NA|TRBD2|TRBJ2-5
CASCHSGGPGETQYF
TGTGCCAGCTGCCATAGCGGGGGGCCCGGGGAGACCCAGTACTTC
>TRBV19|once|NA|TRBJ2-7
CASRVRDGSYEQYF
TGTGCCAGTAGAGTCCGGGACGGATCCTACGAGCAGTACTTC
>TRBV18|NA|TRBD1|TRBJ1-1
CASSPRTLGSGGTEAFF
TGTGCCAGCTCACCGCGGACCCTGGGATCAGGGGGCACTGAAGCTTTCTTT
>TRBV15|NA|TRBD1|TRBJ1-1
CATSSRGLEAFF
TGTGCCACCAGCAGCAGGGGGCTGGAAGCTTTCTTT
>TRBV27|NA|NA|TRBJ1-1
CAGRRNTEAFF
TGTGCCGGCAGAAGGAACACTGAAGCTTTCTTT
>TRBV4-1|NA|NA|TRBJ1-5
CASSGMLSGAKQPQHF
TGCGCCAGCAGCGGAATGCTGAGCGGGGCGAAGCAGCCCCAGCATTTT
>TRBV19|NA|NA|TRBJ1-2
CASSITVWVFGYTF
TGTGCCAGTAGTATAACGGTCTGGGTTTTTGGCTACACCTTC
>TRBV29-1|NA|TRBD1|TRBJ2-7
CSVGSSGGIYEQYF
TGCAGCGTTGGGTCTTCAGGGGGTATCTACGAGCAGTACTTC
>TRBV15|NA|NA|TRBJ1-6
CATSRDAPGNSPLHF
TGTGCCACCAGCAGAGACGCTCCGGGGAATTCACCCCTCCACTTT
>TRBV19|few|NA|TRBJ1-1
CASSTTGFGDSEAFF
TGTGCCAGTAGTACTACAGGGTTCGGAGACTCTGAAGCTTTCTTT
>TRBV20-1|NA|TRBD1|TRBJ1-3
CSAPRGDTIYF
TGCAGTGCTCCCAGGGGGGACACCATATATTTT